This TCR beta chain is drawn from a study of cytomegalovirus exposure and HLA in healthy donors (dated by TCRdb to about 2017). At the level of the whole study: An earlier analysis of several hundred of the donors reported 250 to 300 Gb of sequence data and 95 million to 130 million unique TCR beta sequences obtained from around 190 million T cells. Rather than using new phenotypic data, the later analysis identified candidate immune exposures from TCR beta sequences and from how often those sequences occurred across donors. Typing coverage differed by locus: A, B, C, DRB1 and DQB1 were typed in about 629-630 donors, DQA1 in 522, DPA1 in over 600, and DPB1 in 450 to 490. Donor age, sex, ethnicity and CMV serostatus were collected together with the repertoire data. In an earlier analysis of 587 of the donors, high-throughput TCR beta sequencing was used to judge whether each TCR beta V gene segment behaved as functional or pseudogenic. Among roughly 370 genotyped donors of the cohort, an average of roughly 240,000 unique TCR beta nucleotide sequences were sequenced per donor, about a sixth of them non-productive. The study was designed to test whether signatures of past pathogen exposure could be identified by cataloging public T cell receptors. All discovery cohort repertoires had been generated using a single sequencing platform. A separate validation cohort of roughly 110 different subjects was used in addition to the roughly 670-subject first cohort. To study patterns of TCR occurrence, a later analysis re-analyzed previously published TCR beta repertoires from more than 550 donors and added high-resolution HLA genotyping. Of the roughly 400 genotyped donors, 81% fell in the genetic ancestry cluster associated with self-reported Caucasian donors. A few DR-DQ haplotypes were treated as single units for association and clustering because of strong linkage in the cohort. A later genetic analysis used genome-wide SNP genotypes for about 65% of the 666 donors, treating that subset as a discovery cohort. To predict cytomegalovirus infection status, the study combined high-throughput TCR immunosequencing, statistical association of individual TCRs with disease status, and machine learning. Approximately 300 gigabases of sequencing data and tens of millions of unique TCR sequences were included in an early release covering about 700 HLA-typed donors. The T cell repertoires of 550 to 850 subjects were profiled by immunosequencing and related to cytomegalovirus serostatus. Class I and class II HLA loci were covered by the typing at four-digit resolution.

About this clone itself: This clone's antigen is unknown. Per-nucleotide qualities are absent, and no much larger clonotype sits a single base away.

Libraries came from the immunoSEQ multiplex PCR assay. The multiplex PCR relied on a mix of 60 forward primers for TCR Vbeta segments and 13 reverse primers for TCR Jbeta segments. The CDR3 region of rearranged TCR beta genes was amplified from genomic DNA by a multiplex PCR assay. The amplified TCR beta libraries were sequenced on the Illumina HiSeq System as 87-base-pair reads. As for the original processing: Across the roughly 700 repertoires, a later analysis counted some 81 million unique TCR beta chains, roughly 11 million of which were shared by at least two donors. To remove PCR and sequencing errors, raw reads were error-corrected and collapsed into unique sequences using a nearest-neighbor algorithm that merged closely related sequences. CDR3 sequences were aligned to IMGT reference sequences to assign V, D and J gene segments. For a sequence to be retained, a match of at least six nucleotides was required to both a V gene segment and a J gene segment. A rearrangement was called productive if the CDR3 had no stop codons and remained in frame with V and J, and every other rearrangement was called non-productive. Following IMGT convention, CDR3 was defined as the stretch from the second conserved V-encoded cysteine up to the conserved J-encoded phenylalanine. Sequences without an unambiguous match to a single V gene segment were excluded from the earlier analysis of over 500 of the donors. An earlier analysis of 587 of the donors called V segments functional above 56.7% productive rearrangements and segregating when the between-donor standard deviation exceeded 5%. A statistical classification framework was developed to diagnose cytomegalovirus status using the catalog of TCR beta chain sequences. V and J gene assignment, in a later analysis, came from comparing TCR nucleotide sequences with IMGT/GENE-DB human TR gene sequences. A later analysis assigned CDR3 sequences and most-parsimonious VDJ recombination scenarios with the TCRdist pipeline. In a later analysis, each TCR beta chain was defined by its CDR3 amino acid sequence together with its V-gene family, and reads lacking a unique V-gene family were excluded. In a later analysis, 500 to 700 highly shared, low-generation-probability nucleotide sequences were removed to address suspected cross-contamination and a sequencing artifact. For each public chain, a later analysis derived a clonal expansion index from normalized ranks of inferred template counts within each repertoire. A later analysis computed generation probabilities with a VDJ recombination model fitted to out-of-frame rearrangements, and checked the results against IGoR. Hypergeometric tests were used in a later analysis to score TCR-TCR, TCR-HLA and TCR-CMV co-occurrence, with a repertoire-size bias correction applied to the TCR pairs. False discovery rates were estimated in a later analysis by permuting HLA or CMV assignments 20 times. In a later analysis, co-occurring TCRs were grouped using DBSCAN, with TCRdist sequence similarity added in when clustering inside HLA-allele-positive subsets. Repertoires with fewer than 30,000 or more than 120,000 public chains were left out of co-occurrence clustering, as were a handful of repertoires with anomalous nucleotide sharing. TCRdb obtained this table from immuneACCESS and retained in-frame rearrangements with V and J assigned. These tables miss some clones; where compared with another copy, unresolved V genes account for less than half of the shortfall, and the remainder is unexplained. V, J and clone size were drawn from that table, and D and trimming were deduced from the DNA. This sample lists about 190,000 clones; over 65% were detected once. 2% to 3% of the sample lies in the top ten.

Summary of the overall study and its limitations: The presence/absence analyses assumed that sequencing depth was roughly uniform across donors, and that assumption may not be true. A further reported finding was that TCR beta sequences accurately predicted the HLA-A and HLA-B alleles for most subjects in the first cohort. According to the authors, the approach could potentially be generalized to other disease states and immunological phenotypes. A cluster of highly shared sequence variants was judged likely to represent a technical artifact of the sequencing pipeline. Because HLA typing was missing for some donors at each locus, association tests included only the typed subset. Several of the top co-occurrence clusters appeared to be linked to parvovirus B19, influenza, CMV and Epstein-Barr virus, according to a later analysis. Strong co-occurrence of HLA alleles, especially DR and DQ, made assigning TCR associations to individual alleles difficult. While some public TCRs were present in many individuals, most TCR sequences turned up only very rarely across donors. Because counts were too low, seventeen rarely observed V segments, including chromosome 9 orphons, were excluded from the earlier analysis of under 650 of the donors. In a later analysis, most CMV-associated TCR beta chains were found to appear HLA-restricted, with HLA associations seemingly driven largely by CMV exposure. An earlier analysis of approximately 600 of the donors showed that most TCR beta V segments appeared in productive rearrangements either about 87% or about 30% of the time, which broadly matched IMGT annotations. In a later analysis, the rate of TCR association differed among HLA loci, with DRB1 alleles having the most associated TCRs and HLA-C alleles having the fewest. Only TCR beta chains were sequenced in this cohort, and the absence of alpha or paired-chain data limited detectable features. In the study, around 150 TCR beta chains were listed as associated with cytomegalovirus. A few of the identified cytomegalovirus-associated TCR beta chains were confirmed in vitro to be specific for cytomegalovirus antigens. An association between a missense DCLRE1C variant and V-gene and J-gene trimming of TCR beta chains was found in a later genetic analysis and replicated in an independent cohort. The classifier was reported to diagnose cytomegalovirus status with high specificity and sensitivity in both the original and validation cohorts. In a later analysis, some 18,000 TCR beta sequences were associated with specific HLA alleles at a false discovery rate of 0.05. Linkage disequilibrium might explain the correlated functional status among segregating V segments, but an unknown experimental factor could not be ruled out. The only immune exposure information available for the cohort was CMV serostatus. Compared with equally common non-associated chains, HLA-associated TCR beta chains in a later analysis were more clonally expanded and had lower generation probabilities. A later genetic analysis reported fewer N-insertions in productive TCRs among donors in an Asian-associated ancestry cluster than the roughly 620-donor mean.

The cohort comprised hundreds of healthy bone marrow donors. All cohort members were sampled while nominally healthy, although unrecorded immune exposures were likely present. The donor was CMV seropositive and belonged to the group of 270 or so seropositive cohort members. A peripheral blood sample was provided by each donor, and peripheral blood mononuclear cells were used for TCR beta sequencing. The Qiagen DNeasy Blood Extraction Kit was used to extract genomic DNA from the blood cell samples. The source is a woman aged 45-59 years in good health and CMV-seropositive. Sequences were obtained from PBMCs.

The DNA reads TGTGCCATCACCCCCGGGGGAGGGAACTATGGCTACACCTTC. Its protein product is CAITPGGGNYGYTF. In this chain, TRBV10-3 is recombined with TRBJ1-2, with TRBD1 perhaps the D gene, on 5 matching bases. For CDR1 and CDR2, the germline V gene lists ENHRY and SYGVKD. V gives up 7 bases and J gives up 2 bases, and the segment between their germline ends measures 14 bases. The CDR3 goes from the cysteine to the phenylalanine over 14 residues. The entry retains the CDR3 DNA only, 42 bases that are in frame from base 1.